A single sample gave rise to the 25 T cell receptor beta chains below, sequenced in a study of T-cell memory formation after mild COVID-19. TCRdb reanalysed the 5' RACE reads using MiXCR and keeps one entry per CDR3 protein. The repertoire includes some 68,000 distinct CDR3 sequences, over 15% of them detected once, and roughly 33% sits in the top ten. Sequencing was performed on PBMCs or a T cell subset sorted from them (not recorded which). Receptor source: an adult woman who had mild COVID-19 (a few samples of this study predate the infection). Cell type and time point are not known.

This chain uses TRBV7-6 with TRBJ2-7, with 10 bases identical to TRBD1. This CDR3 is built from 18 residues. V dropped 4 bases and J dropped 3; count of bases not matched to a gene: 15. CDR1 SGHVS and CDR2 FNYEAQ come from the germline V gene. The CDR3 region has the DNA TGTGCCAGCAGCTCGTCCGGGACAGGGGCCGAACCCTTCTACGAGCAGTACTTC. Its translation is CASSSSGTGAEPFYEQYF.

This chain connects TRBV7-2 to TRBJ2-5, with TRBD2 matching over 11 bases. The CDR3 length is 14 residues. With 5 bases clipped from V and 7 bases from J, the junction kept 6 bases outside the gene matches. Germline lookup yields CDR1 SGHTA and CDR2 FQGNSA. The DNA for the CDR3 is TGTGCCAGCAGCCGGCCAGGACTAGCGGGGACCCAGTACTTC. Translated, it gives CASSRPGLAGTQYF.

The table lists this clonotype with a few counts. This chain joins TRBV24-1 and TRBJ2-7, with 8 bases aligning to TRBD1. Unmatched junction bases numbered 3, after V lost 4 bases and J lost 5 bases. This CDR3 contains 13 residues. Germline-derived CDR1 and CDR2 are KGHDR and SFDVKD. The CDR3, as DNA: TGTGCCACCAGTGACAGGACAGGGAACGAGCAGTACTTC. Translation gives CATSDRTGNEQYF.

This clonotype was seen a few times. DNA for the CDR3: TGCAGTGCCAACCCTGGGCTAGCCAAAAACATTCAGTACTTC. This codes for CSANPGLAKNIQYF. The chain has TRBV20-1 and TRBJ2-4; no reliable D call. This CDR3 is built from 14 residues. Germline CDR1 is DFQATT and CDR2 is SNEGSKA (reference sequence). Trimming left V 6 bases short and J 0 bases short, with 12 bases between.

This clonotype turned up a few times. The rearrangement uses TRBV7-2 and TRBJ2-5; TRBD2 agrees at 7 bases. The germline gives CDR1 SGHTA, CDR2 FQGNSA. The CDR3 covers 15 residues. With 5 bases clipped from V and 5 bases from J, the junction kept 11 bases outside the gene matches. The CDR3 sequence is CASSPFGGSAETQYF. In nucleotides, the CDR3 is TGTGCCAGCAGCCCCTTCGGCGGGAGCGCGGAGACCCAGTACTTC.

This clonotype was seen only once. DNA for the CDR3: TGTGCCAGCAGCCCATACGGGGGAGGGGGCGGATACGAGCAGTACTTC. Translated: CASSPYGGGGGYEQYF. This sequence joins TRBV28 and TRBJ2-7; possibly TRBD1 or TRBD2 for D (7 bases each). Germline V CDR1 and CDR2: MDHEN, SYDVKM. The CDR3 covers 16 residues. V was shortened by 6 bases and J by 4 bases, with 22 bases between the two germline ends. Supplemented by reference TRBV28 and TRBJ2-7, the full variable domain reads DVKVTQSSRYLVKRTGEKVFLECVQDMDHENMFWYRQDPGLGLRLIYFSYDVKMKEKGDIPEGYSVSREKKERFSLILESASTNQTSMYLCASSPYGGGGGYEQYFGPGTRLTVT.

This clonotype has at least ten counts. J is TRBJ2-1 and V is TRBV29-1; TRBD2 matches 11 bases. Per the germline V gene, CDR1 is SQVTM and CDR2 is ANQGSEA. The CDR3 totals 13 residues. The junction had 2 bases not matched to a gene; V was cut back by 4 bases and J by 6 bases. The CDR3 loop reads CSVAGTSGNEQFF. CDR3 in DNA: TGCAGCGTTGCGGGGACTAGCGGCAATGAGCAGTTCTTC.

This clonotype was observed a few times. The chain couples TRBV18 to TRBJ2-3; TRBD2 is a possible D gene (5 bases). The CDR3 extends over 17 amino acids. Trimming took 3 bases from V and 2 from J, leaving 18 bases between them. CDR1 KGHSH and CDR2 LQKENI come from the germline V gene. As DNA, the CDR3 is TGTGCCAGCTCACCCCCGGGGAGCGTGACCATCACAGATACGCAGTATTTT. Translation gives CASSPPGSVTITDTQYF.

CDR3 residues: CASSEVGGIYGYTF. In DNA form, the CDR3 reads TGTGCCAGCAGTGAAGTGGGGGGAATCTATGGCTACACCTTC. This rearrangement joins TRBV9 to TRBJ1-2, with D possibly matching TRBD1 (5 bases). CDR3 length: 14 amino acids. V was cut by 5 bases and J by 4 bases, with 15 bases left in between. Germline V gene sequence: CDR1 SGDLS, CDR2 YYNGEE.

This clonotype was counted a few times. This rearrangement joins TRBV7-6 to TRBJ2-5, with 8 positions matching TRBD2. With 5 bases clipped from V and 5 bases from J, the junction kept 13 bases outside the gene matches. There are 16 residues in the CDR3. Germline V gene data show CDR1 as SGHVS and CDR2 as FNYEAQ. The CDR3 loop reads CASSHPGLAGLETQYF. In DNA, the CDR3 is TGTGCCAGCAGCCACCCCGGGTTAGCGGGGTTGGAGACCCAGTACTTC.

This clonotype was seen a few times. This chain connects TRBV7-2 to TRBJ2-5; D tentatively fits TRBD1 or TRBD2 (6 bases each). V was clipped by 3 bases and J by 2 bases, with 10 bases between them. The germline gives CDR1 SGHTA, CDR2 FQGNSA. The CDR3 contains 14 residues. The CDR3 DNA reads TGTGCCAGCAGCTTGACAGGAGGGCAAGAGACCCAGTACTTC. It codes for CASSLTGGQETQYF.

This chain links TRBV24-1 with TRBJ1-2; TRBD1 aligns across 8 bases. J lost 4 bases, V lost 4 bases, and 10 bases had no gene match. Germline-derived CDR1 and CDR2 are KGHDR and SFDVKD. The CDR3 has 16 residues. The CDR3 coding sequence is TGTGCCACCAGTGACCAGGGGGCCCGAGATGGCTATGGCTACACCTTC. This translates into CATSDQGARDGYGYTF.

This clonotype was found a few times. The gene calls are TRBV4-3 and TRBJ2-1, with TRBD2 matching over 8 bases. Germline V gene lookup returns CDR1 LGHNA and CDR2 YSLEER. The CDR3 is 17 residues long. Trimming cost V 4 bases and J 2 bases; bases outside gene matches: 10. CDR3 nucleotide sequence: TGCGCCAGCAGCCCGAACCCACCGGGAGGGCCCTACAATGAGCAGTTCTTC. Residues: CASSPNPPGGPYNEQFF.

This clonotype was seen a handful of times. The chain carries TRBV9 and TRBJ2-1; TRBD2 aligns across 11 bases. The germline V gene has CDR1 SGDLS and CDR2 YYNGEE. Trimming removed 3 bases from V and 3 bases from J; junction bases left unmatched: 2. CDR3 length equals 15 residues. This CDR3 is CASSAGLAGYNEQFF. The DNA for the CDR3 is TGTGCCAGCAGCGCCGGACTAGCGGGCTACAATGAGCAGTTCTTC.

This clonotype was seen repeatedly, ten times or more. The gene calls are TRBV7-9 and TRBJ2-3; the D gene is possibly TRBD1 (6 bases). V lost 5 bases to trimming and J lost 5 bases, with 17 bases between them. The germline V gene has CDR1 SEHNR and CDR2 FQNEAQ (reference sequence). CDR3 length: 15 residues. Here the CDR3 DNA reads TGTGCCAGCAGCCCAGGACAGATGGAGGAAGATACGCAGTATTTT. It yields the protein CASSPGQMEEDTQYF.

This clonotype showed up just a few times. V is TRBV4-3 and J is TRBJ1-1, with TRBD1 as a possible D gene (5 bases). The CDR3 is 17 amino acids. The V end was cut by 1 base, the J end by 5 bases, with 20 bases between. Germline CDR1 is LGHNA and CDR2 is YSLEER. In DNA, the CDR3 is TGCGCCAGCAGCCAAGCTCCGCAGCTGGGGACGAGGACTGAAGCTTTCTTT. Amino acid sequence: CASSQAPQLGTRTEAFF.

The CDR3 region has the DNA TGCAGTGCTAGAAACTTCCAGGGGGATGAGCAGTTCTTC. It is translated as CSARNFQGDEQFF. The V call is TRBV20-1, the J call TRBJ2-1; TRBD1 matches 7 bases. This CDR3 spans 13 amino acids. Germline lookup yields CDR1 DFQATT and CDR2 SNEGSKA (reference sequence). The V and J ends lost 2 bases and 8 bases, in that order; junction bases with no gene match: 6.

The table lists this clonotype with a few counts. The junction differs from germline at one of its ends, possibly a read error. The V gene is TRBV7-9, the J gene TRBJ2-3; 10 bases line up with TRBD2. The CDR3 has 15 amino acids. The germline CDR1 and CDR2 sequences are SEHNR and FQNEAQ (reference sequence). The CDR3 region has the DNA TGTGCCGGCAGCCTAGCGGGGGTCGACACTGATACGCAGTATTTT. Translated, it gives CAGSLAGVDTDTQYF. Based on the CDR3 plus reference TRBV7-9 and TRBJ2-3, the full variable domain is DTGVSQNPRHKITKRGQNVTFRCDPISEHNRLYWYRQTLGQGPEFLTYFQNEAQLEKSRLLSDRFSAERPKGSFSTLEIQRTEQGDSAMYLCAGSLAGVDTDTQYFGPGTRLTVL.

This clonotype came up a few times. The chain links TRBV6-5 to TRBJ1-1; D call uncertain. Germline CDR1 and CDR2: MNHEY and SVGAGI. There are 13 residues in the CDR3. With 1 base removed from V and 5 bases from J, the gap between germline ends came to 8 bases. Here the CDR3 DNA reads TGTGCCAGCAGTTACTTGGGATCGACTGAAGCTTTCTTT. As protein: CASSYLGSTEAFF.

The chain has TRBV29-1 and TRBJ2-2, with 7 bases that match TRBD2. Germline CDR1 reads SQVTM; CDR2 reads ANQGSEA. V lost 3 bases, J lost 5 bases, and 9 bases stayed unmatched. CDR3 length: 15 amino acids. The CDR3 region has the DNA TGCAGCGTTGATGGGGGGGGAACCGCTACCGGGGAGCTGTTTTTT. The encoded protein is CSVDGGGTATGELFF.

The genes are TRBV7-2 and TRBJ1-1, with 7 bases that match TRBD1. CDR3 size: 17 residues. V dropped 2 bases and J dropped 1; count of bases not matched to a gene: 10. In germline, CDR1 is SGHTA, CDR2 FQGNSA. Written as DNA, the CDR3 is TGTGCCAGCAGCTTACTATACACCGGGACAGCGAACACTGAAGCTTTCTTT. This sequence encodes CASSLLYTGTANTEAFF.

This clonotype was detected only a few times. J is TRBJ2-1 and V is TRBV7-9, with 7 bases aligning to TRBD2. The CDR3 consists of 15 residues. CDR1 and CDR2 (germline): SEHNR, FQNEAQ (reference sequence). Germline trimming cut 5 bases from V and 7 bases from J; bases unmatched to any gene: 11. The CDR3 here is CASSGRRETNNEQFF. The CDR3 bases are TGTGCCAGCAGCGGTCGGCGGGAGACGAATAATGAGCAGTTCTTC.

The chain recombines TRBV4-1 with TRBJ1-6, with 7 bases lining up with TRBD1. Germline loops: CDR1 MGHRA, CDR2 YSYEKL. The CDR3 loop spans 15 amino acids. The junction had 4 bases not matched to a gene; V was cut back by 0 bases and J by 8 bases. CDR3 sequence (DNA): TGCGCCAGCAGCCAAGATCGCAGGGGGGATTCACCCCTCCACTTT. Translating it yields CASSQDRRGDSPLHF.

The rearrangement uses TRBV3-1 and TRBJ2-1; tentative D call: TRBD2 (6 bases). The CDR3 contains 17 residues. Germline-derived CDR1 and CDR2 are LGHDT and YNNKEL (reference sequence). Trimming took 1 base from V and 4 from J, leaving 17 bases between them. CDR3 bases: TGTGCCAGCAGCCAAGGCAGCGGTAGCGGAGTATACAATGAGCAGTTCTTC. It is translated as CASSQGSGSGVYNEQFF.

This clonotype was seen only a few times. The CDR3 region has the DNA TGTGCCAGCCGCGTCGGGTCTAAGCTTAATGAAAAACTGTTTTTT. It translates to CASRVGSKLNEKLFF. The rearrangement links TRBV7-9 to TRBJ1-4; no clear D. This CDR3 region has 15 residues. CDR1 SEHNR and CDR2 FQNEAQ come from the germline V gene (reference sequence). Deletions cut 8 bases from V and 4 bases from J, with 17 bases between.